This T cell receptor (beta chain) comes out of a study of cytomegalovirus exposure and HLA in healthy donors. PCR amplification relied on 60 Vbeta primers (plus 13 Jbeta primers). Sequencing was performed with immunoSEQ multiplex PCR; in TCRdb, only in-frame clones are kept and a portion is missing. The table records 110,000 or so clones, about 16% of them present only once. The sample holds one count of this clone. Its cognate antigen is unknown. Study-level results: Associated with cytomegalovirus, according to the listing, were 170 or so TCR beta chains.

The germline V gene encodes CDR1 SGHRS and CDR2 YFSETQ. This CDR3 region has 13 residues. The germline V and J ends were trimmed by 7 bases and 5 bases, with 14 bases remaining between them. J is TRBJ2-3 and V is TRBV5-1; TRBD2 might be the D (6 bases). Sample: PBMCs. The receptor comes from a female donor in good health and CMV-seronegative. This chain's CDR3 is CASGLLGGDTQYF. DNA for the CDR3: TGCGCCAGCGGCCTCTTGGGAGGAGATACGCAGTATTTT.